This T cell receptor (beta chain) was found in a study of T cell responses to AZD1222 COVID-19 vaccine. Study results and limitations: Samples come after the peak T cell response, not at day 14. Donors, mostly white British, included more females; clonal diversity was possibly underestimated. In the spike-specific TCR repertoire, nearly half reportedly target unmutated variant regions.

This CDR3 has 12 amino acids. Deletions cut 6 bases from V and 3 bases from J, with 8 bases between. Germline V lookup: CDR1 KGHSH, CDR2 LQKENI. The study pooled second doses at about 4 or about 12 weeks. With respect to this clone: Its antigen is undetermined.

The data were produced by immunoSEQ multiplex PCR, yet TCRdb's version contains in-frame clones alone and is incomplete. The table lists approximately 150,000 clones, around 83% of them singletons, with approximately 5.4% in the top ten. The receptor was derived from an adult who received the AZD1222 COVID-19 vaccine. The material was peripheral blood, obtained 28 days after the second AZD1222 dose. The rearrangement uses TRBV18 and TRBJ1-1; D uncertain. CDR3: CASSPSYTEAFF. CDR3 DNA sequence: TGTGCCAGCTCCCCGAGCTACACTGAAGCTTTCTTT.